Described below is a single TCR beta chain sequence and its context. The CDR3 has 15 amino acids. V gave up 7 bases and J gave up 6 bases, with 21 bases separating them. The germline V gene encodes CDR1 ENHRY and CDR2 SYGVKD. In the authors' workflow: Reference gene primer amplification gave estimated nucleated cell counts. Method: immunoSEQ multiplex PCR; TCRdb's copy keeps in-frame clones and lacks some. V, J and clone size reflect that table, while D and trimming were determined from the DNA. Of about 330,000 clones detected, 92% appear once; the ten largest clones hold about 18%. The data belong to a study of blood T cell repertoires in COVID-19. Across the whole study: The cDNA or gDNA used as material had been derived from T cells, B-cell-depleted T cells, or PBMCs.

Recovered Cohort 3 donors showed two negative PCRs, clearance, or symptom resolution. This chain links TRBV10-3 with TRBJ1-2; D may be TRBD1 (6 bases). The sequence came from a woman aged 30 to 39 who had recovered from COVID-19. The specimen sequenced was PBMCs or T cells enriched from blood (not recorded which). The CDR3 DNA is TGTGCCATCACTATCACTTCAGGGGTTGGAAATGGCTACACCTTC. Translated: CAITITSGVGNGYTF.